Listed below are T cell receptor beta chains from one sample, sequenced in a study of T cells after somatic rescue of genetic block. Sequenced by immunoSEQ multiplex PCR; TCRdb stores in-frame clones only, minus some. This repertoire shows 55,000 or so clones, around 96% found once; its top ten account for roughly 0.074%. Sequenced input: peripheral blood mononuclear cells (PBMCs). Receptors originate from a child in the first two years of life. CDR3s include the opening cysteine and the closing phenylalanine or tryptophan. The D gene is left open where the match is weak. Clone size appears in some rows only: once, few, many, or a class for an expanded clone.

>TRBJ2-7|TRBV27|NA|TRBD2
TGTGCCAGCAGTTCTCTAGCGGGACGACCACCCTACGAGCAGTACTTC
CASSSLAGRPPYEQYF
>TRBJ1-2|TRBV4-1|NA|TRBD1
TGCGCCAGCAGCCAAGATGGGACAGGGATCTTCTATGGCTACACCTTC
CASSQDGTGIFYGYTF
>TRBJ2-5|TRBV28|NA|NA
TGTGCCACCGCCGTACAGGGAATCTACCAAGAGACCCAGTACTTC
CATAVQGIYQETQYF
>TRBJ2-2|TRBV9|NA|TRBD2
TGTGCCAGCAGCGTAGTAGCGGGAACGAACACCGGGGAGCTGTTTTTT
CASSVVAGTNTGELFF
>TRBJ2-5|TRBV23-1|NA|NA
TGCGCCAGCAGTCCGACAAACGTACTAGTCCGTAGGCAGACCCAGTACTTC
CASSPTNVLVRRQTQYF
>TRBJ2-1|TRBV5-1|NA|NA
TGCGCCAGCAGCTTCGAGGGGAGGAACAATGAGCAGTTCTTC
CASSFEGRNNEQFF
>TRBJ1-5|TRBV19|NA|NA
TGTGCCAGTAGAGTCAGGGGCAATCAGCCCCAGCATTTT
CASRVRGNQPQHF
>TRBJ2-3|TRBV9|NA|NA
TGTGCCAGCAGCGGCCTTCCTCACCCTTTCACAGATACGCAGTATTTT
CASSGLPHPFTDTQYF
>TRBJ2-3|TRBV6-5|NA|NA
TGTGCCACCCGGTGGCGGGACCGCACAGATACGCAGTATTTT
CATRWRDRTDTQYF
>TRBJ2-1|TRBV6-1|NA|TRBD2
TGTGCCAGCAGTGAAGCTAGCGGGAGGGCCAATGAGCAGTTCTTC
CASSEASGRANEQFF
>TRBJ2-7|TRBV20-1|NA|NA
TGCAGTGCTAGAGATCCCTACGAGCAGTACTTC
CSARDPYEQYF
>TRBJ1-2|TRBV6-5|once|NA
TGTGCCAGCAGCTCCGAAGCAGTAAACTCTGGCTACACCTTC
CASSSEAVNSGYTF
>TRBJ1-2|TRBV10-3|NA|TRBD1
TGTGCCATCAGTGTGGAAGGGGGCGGAGGCTACACCTTC
CAISVEGGGGYTF
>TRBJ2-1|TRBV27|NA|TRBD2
TGTGCCAGCAGTCCGCGGACTAGCGGGAGACATGAGCAGTTCTTC
CASSPRTSGRHEQFF
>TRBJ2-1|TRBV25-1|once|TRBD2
TGTGCCAGCAGTGAAGCGGGAGTTTACAATGAGCAGTTCTTC
CASSEAGVYNEQFF
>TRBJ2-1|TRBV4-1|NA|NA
TGCGCCAGCAGCCAAGGGGGACTGGCCTACAATGAGCAGTTCTTC
CASSQGGLAYNEQFF
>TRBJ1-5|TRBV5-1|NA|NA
TGCGCCAGCAGCTACGACCGTAGCAATCAGCCCCAGCATTTT
CASSYDRSNQPQHF
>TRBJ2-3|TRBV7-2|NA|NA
TGTGCCAGCAGCTTAGCGCGCCCAGATACGCAGTATTTT
CASSLARPDTQYF
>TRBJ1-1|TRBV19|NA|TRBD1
TGTGCCAGTAGTAAGGCCAGGGGGAGGACTGAAGCTTTCTTT
CASSKARGRTEAFF
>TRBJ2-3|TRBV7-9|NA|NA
TGTGCCAGCAGCTTAGCAGGGGGAGATACGCAGTATTTT
CASSLAGGDTQYF
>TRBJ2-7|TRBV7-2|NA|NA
TGTGCCAGCAGCTTACGTACAGGAGGCTACGAGCAGTACTTC
CASSLRTGGYEQYF
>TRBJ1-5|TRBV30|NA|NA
TGTGCCTGGAGTCGGACAGCCAATCAGCCCCAGCATTTT
CAWSRTANQPQHF
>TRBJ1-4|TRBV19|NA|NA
TGTGCCAGTATGGGGCGACCCCTTGAAAAACTGTTTTTT
CASMGRPLEKLFF
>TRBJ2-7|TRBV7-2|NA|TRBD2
TGTGCCAGCAGCTTAGCGATTACTAGCGGGAGTCACGAGCAGTACTTC
CASSLAITSGSHEQYF
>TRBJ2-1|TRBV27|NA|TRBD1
TGTGCCAGCAGTCCACGGGGGTGGGACAGGAGATACAATGAGCAGTTCTTC
CASSPRGWDRRYNEQFF
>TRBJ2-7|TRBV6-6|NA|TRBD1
TGTGCCAGCAGTTACGACAGGGTGTCCTACGAGCAGTACTTC
CASSYDRVSYEQYF
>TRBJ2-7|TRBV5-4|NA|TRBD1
TGTGCCAGCAGCTTGGGGGACAGCTCCTACGAGCAGTACTTC
CASSLGDSSYEQYF
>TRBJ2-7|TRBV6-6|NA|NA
TGTGCCAGCAGTTACACAAACTCCTACGAGCAGTACTTC
CASSYTNSYEQYF
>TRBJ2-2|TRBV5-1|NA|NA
TGCGCCAGCAGCTTCGATCCGAACGGGGAGCTGTTTTTT
CASSFDPNGELFF
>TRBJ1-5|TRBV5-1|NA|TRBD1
TGCGCCAGCAGCTTCGGGACAGGCTATAATCAGCCCCAGCATTTT
CASSFGTGYNQPQHF
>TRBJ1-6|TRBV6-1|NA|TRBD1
TGTGCCAGCAGTGTAACGACAGGGGGCAATTCACCCCTCCACTTT
CASSVTTGGNSPLHF
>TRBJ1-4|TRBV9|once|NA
TGTGCCAGCAGCGGCTCTAGGGGAGTTAGGTCAACTAATGAAAAACTGTTTTTT
CASSGSRGVRSTNEKLFF
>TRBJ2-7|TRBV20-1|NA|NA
TGCAGTGCTAGAGTGGGGAACGAGCAGTACTTC
CSARVGNEQYF
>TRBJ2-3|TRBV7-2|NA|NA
TGTGCCAGCAGCTCCCTCTTCAGGTTGGCGGGGCCCACAGATACGCAGTATTTT
CASSSLFRLAGPTDTQYF
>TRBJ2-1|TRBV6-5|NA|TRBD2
TGTGCCAGCAGCCTACTAGCGGGAGAAGGCCATGAGCAGTTCTTC
CASSLLAGEGHEQFF
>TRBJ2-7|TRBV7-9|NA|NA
TGTGCCAGCAGCTTAGTCTCCTACGAGCAGTACTTC
CASSLVSYEQYF
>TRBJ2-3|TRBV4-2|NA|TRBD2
TGTGCCAGCAGCTCACCGGGCGGGAGCTTCACAGATACGCAGTATTTT
CASSSPGGSFTDTQYF
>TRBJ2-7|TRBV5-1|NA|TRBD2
TGCGCCAGCAGCGATAGCGGGAGGGAGAGGGAGCAGTACTTC
CASSDSGREREQYF
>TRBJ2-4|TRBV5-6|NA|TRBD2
TGTGCCAGCAGCGGGACTAGCGGAAACATTCAGTACTTC
CASSGTSGNIQYF
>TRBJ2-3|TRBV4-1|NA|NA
TGCGCCAGCAGCCAAGTAAGGAGCGGAAACACAGATACGCAGTATTTT
CASSQVRSGNTDTQYF
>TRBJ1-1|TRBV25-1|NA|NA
TGTGCCAGCAGTGAATTAGGAGGGGAAAGAACTGAAGCTTTCTTT
CASSELGGERTEAFF
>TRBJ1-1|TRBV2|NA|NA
TGTGCCACTCCTCTGACGGTTATGAACACTGAAGCTTTCTTT
CATPLTVMNTEAFF
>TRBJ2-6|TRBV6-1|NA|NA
TGTGCCAGCAGTGGAGAGGGGGAACAAAGTCGGGCCAACGTCCTGACTTTC
CASSGEGEQSRANVLTF
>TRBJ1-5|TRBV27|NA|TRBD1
TGTGCCACCTCAGACAGGGGCGCCCATCAGCCCCAGCATTTT
CATSDRGAHQPQHF
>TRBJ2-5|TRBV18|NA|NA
TGTGCCAGCTCACCCGGGACGGCTCAAGAGACCCAGTACTTC
CASSPGTAQETQYF
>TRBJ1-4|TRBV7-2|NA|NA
TGTGCCAGCAGCTTAGTCGGGAGGCAGACTAATGAAAAACTGTTTTTT
CASSLVGRQTNEKLFF
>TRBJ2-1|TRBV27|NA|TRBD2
TGTGCCAGCAGTCCTGGGACTAGCGGGATTAATGAGCAGTTCTTC
CASSPGTSGINEQFF
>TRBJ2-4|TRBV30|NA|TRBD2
TGTGCCTGGAGCGGACTAGCGGGAGCCAAAAACATTCAGTACTTC
CAWSGLAGAKNIQYF
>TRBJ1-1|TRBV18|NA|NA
TGTGCCAGCTCACCATCCGGGGGCACTGAAGCTTTCTTT
CASSPSGGTEAFF
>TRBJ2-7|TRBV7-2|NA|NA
TGTGCCAGCAGCTTGGCTAGCGCAGCCTACGAGCAGTACTTC
CASSLASAAYEQYF
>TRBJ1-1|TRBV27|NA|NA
TGTGCCAGCAGTCCCCTCACAGCTAACACTGAAGCTTTCTTT
CASSPLTANTEAFF